The 29 T cell receptor beta chains below were found in one sample sequenced in a study of Ad26.COV2.S vaccination and SARS-CoV-2 variants. Data came from immunoSEQ multiplex PCR; TCRdb stores just in-frame clones and leaves some out. This sample yields about 350,000 clones, of which about 88% are seen a single time; around a tenth belongs to the top ten. As to treatment: 19 received Ad26.COV2.S at low or high dose, single or two shots; 5 received placebo; per-sample allocation not given. Sample collection was performed on day 63 after the first vaccine or placebo injection. The source was peripheral blood, collected in a trial of Ad26.COV2.S vaccine versus placebo. The receptors were gathered from a person aged 18-60 years who received the Ad26.COV2.S COVID-19 vaccine or a placebo.

V is TRBV7-9 and J is TRBJ2-5, with TRBD1 as a possible D gene (6 bases). Germline CDR1 is SEHNR and CDR2 is FQNEAQ (reference sequence). V lost 5 bases to trimming and J lost 4 bases, with 14 bases between them. The CDR3 totals 14 residues. CDR3 loop: CASSHEGVGETQYF. The CDR3, as DNA: TGTGCCAGCAGCCATGAGGGGGTTGGAGAGACCCAGTACTTC.

The rearrangement links TRBV7-2 to TRBJ1-1, with D possibly matching TRBD1 (5 bases). CDR1 and CDR2 from the germline V gene are SGHTA and FQGNSA. CDR3 length equals 14 residues. V gave up 5 bases and J gave up 3 bases, with 13 bases separating them. The CDR3 coding sequence is TGTGCCAGCAGCCCCTATGGGGGTGACACTGAAGCTTTCTTT. Protein product: CASSPYGGDTEAFF.

The chain recombines TRBV3-1 (or the pseudogene TRBV3-2) with TRBJ2-3; D not certain. Trimming removed 7 bases from V and 2 bases from J, with 16 bases in between. CDR1 LGHDT and CDR2 YNNKEL come from the germline V gene (reference sequence). This CDR3 is 15 amino acids long. CDR3 in DNA: TGTGCCAGCACCGCCGGGCCAAGGGCCACAGATACGCAGTATTTT. Translated, it gives CASTAGPRATDTQYF.

This sequence joins TRBV28 and TRBJ1-2; no definite D call. V shed 2 bases and J shed 0 bases, with 1 base lying between them. This CDR3 region has 12 residues. CDR1 and CDR2 from the germline V gene are MDHEN and SYDVKM. The CDR3 sequence is CASSLPNYGYTF. CDR3 nucleotide sequence: TGTGCCAGCAGTTTACCTAACTATGGCTACACCTTC.

The V gene is TRBV19, the J gene TRBJ2-5; 7 positions match TRBD1. V shed 10 bases, J shed 5 bases, and the junction held 10 bases outside the gene matches. The CDR3 totals 13 residues. Germline CDR1 reads LNHDA; CDR2 reads SQIVND (reference sequence). As DNA, the CDR3 is TGTGCCACCGCCTCCCAGGGGGTTGAGACCCAGTACTTC. Translation gives CATASQGVETQYF.

The chain uses TRBV4-2 and TRBJ1-2; possibly TRBD1 for D (5 bases). Germline-derived CDR1 and CDR2 are LGHNA and YNFKEQ. CDR3 length equals 16 residues. With 3 bases removed from V and 5 bases from J, the gap between germline ends came to 19 bases. This chain's CDR3 is CASSQGAGTRLYGYTF. The CDR3 DNA is TGTGCCAGCAGCCAGGGCGCCGGGACTAGACTTTATGGCTACACCTTC.

Note on this clone: Other DNA sequences in the sample encode the same CDR3. J is TRBJ2-1 and V is TRBV7-2; D is possibly TRBD2 (5 bases). CDR1 and CDR2 (germline): SGHTA, FQGNSA. V was cut by 1 base and J by 1 base, with 11 bases left in between. The CDR3 has 16 amino acids. CDR3 protein: CASSLGGRGSYNEQFF. CDR3 DNA sequence: TGTGCCAGCAGCTTAGGTGGCCGGGGATCCTACAATGAGCAGTTCTTC.

The J gene is TRBJ2-1, the V gene TRBV6-6; a weak D match, TRBD1 (6 bases). This CDR3 has 14 residues. V lost 7 bases and J 3 bases, leaving 13 bases between the germline ends. Germline values: CDR1 MNHNY, CDR2 SVGAGI (reference sequence). The CDR3 DNA reads TGTGCCAGCAACCAGGGGCTACTCTACAATGAGCAGTTCTTC. Protein sequence: CASNQGLLYNEQFF.

The rearrangement uses TRBV7-9 and TRBJ2-2; no clear D. The CDR3 covers 14 residues. V was trimmed by 1 base and J by 1 base, leaving 4 bases between them. Per the germline V gene, CDR1 is SEHNR and CDR2 is FQNEAQ (reference sequence). DNA for the CDR3: TGTGCCAGCAGCTTAGTGGAGAACACCGGGGAGCTGTTTTTT. Translating it yields CASSLVENTGELFF.

The V gene is TRBV12-3 or TRBV12-4, the J gene TRBJ2-7; D is unclear. The ends were cut back, 3 bases at V and 5 bases at J, with 11 bases in the middle. The CDR3 has 13 residues. The DNA for the CDR3 is TGTGCCAGCAGTTTCTTCGAAGGGAACGAGCAGTACTTC. Its translation is CASSFFEGNEQYF.

The V call is TRBV28, the J call TRBJ1-2, with a possible D match to TRBD1 (6 bases). From germline, CDR1 is MDHEN and CDR2 SYDVKM. V gave up 5 bases and J gave up 5 bases, with 12 bases separating them. The CDR3 sequence is 13 residues long. This CDR3 is CASSAGHAYGYTF. The CDR3 DNA follows: TGTGCCAGCAGTGCGGGACACGCTTATGGCTACACCTTC.

The chain links TRBV4-1 to TRBJ1-1; possible D gene TRBD1, 5 bases. Per germline, CDR1 MGHRA and CDR2 YSYEKL. CDR3 length equals 13 residues. The V end lost 1 base, the J end lost 11 bases, and 14 bases lay between the germline ends. The DNA for the CDR3 is TGCGCCAGCAGCCAAGTTTGGGCAGGGAAGGCTTTCTTT. It translates to CASSQVWAGKAFF.

This clone was picked up many times. V usage is TRBV7-8 and J usage is TRBJ2-7; 11 nucleotides match TRBD2. The CDR3 contains 15 residues. V shed 2 bases and J 3 bases; nucleotides not matched to a gene: 3. CDR1 and CDR2 from the germline V gene are SGHVS and FQNEAQ. The CDR3 protein is CASSLRTSGSYEQYF. DNA of the CDR3: TGTGCCAGCAGCTTACGCACTAGCGGGAGCTACGAGCAGTACTTC.

Regarding this clone: In the same sample, other DNA sequences code for this CDR3. This sequence joins TRBV7-2 and TRBJ2-5; weak D call: TRBD2 (6 bases). V was cut by 1 base and J by 5 bases, with 11 bases left in between. CDR1 and CDR2 from the germline V gene are SGHTA and FQGNSA. This CDR3 is built from 14 residues. The CDR3 DNA follows: TGTGCCAGCAGCTTAGGGCTAGCGAGGGAGACCCAGTACTTC. Translation: CASSLGLARETQYF.

Here the CDR3 reads CASSYDKKTQYF. CDR3 bases: TGTGCCAGCAGTTACGACAAGAAGACCCAGTACTTC. This chain joins TRBV6-6 and TRBJ2-5, with D unclear. The CDR3 has 12 residues. V was clipped by 2 bases and J by 6 bases, with 7 bases between them. Germline CDR1 and CDR2: MNHNY and SVGAGI (reference sequence).

This clone was picked up one time. The chain has TRBV5-4 and TRBJ2-7; D is undetermined. This CDR3 has 12 amino acids. CDR1 SGHNT and CDR2 YYREEE come from the germline V gene (reference sequence). The V and J ends lost 5 bases and 0 bases respectively, with 6 bases between them. DNA of the CDR3: TGTGCCAGCAGTTACAGCTCCTACGAGCAGTACTTC. Amino acid sequence: CASSYSSYEQYF.

The chain combines TRBV7-2 with TRBJ1-3; TRBD1 matches at 7 bases. This CDR3 comprises 16 residues. After removal of 4 bases from V and 0 bases from J, the junction contained 6 bases not matched to a gene. CDR1 is SGHTA, CDR2 FQGNSA, per germline. The CDR3 is CASSSTGAASGNTIYF. For the CDR3, the DNA is TGTGCCAGCAGCTCCACAGGGGCCGCCTCTGGAAACACCATATATTTT. Filled out from reference TRBV7-2 and TRBJ1-3, the complete variable domain reads GAGVSQSPSNKVTEKGKDVELRCDPISGHTALYWYRQSLGQGLEFLIYFQGNSAPDKSGLPSDRFSAERTGGSVSTLTIQRTQQEDSAVYLCASSSTGAASGNTIYFGEGSWLTVV.

The rearrangement joins TRBV7-2 to TRBJ1-2, with TRBD1 as a possible D gene (6 bases). CDR1 is SGHTA, CDR2 FQGNSA, per germline. The V end was cut by 2 bases, the J end by 3 bases, with 10 bases between. This CDR3 region has 14 residues. The DNA of the CDR3 is TGTGCCAGCAGCTTAAGGGGGAACTACTATGGCTACACCTTC. Amino acid sequence: CASSLRGNYYGYTF.

This chain connects TRBV6-6 to TRBJ2-7; D gene uncertain. The germline CDR1 and CDR2 sequences are MNHNY and SVGAGI (reference sequence). The germline V and J ends were trimmed by 4 bases and 9 bases, with 13 bases remaining between them. The CDR3 has 12 amino acids. The CDR3 coding sequence is TGTGCCAGCAGTTCCCCGGGTCCCCTGCAGTACTTC. It is translated as CASSSPGPLQYF.

The genes are TRBV19 and TRBJ2-7; TRBD1 matches 8 bases. V shed 3 bases, J shed 4 bases, and the junction held 8 bases outside the gene matches. The CDR3 totals 15 residues. The germline V gene encodes CDR1 LNHDA and CDR2 SQIVND (reference sequence). The CDR3 nucleotides are TGTGCCAGTAGTATTCGAGGGGACAGGCCTTACGAGCAGTACTTC. It translates to CASSIRGDRPYEQYF.

CDR3 DNA sequence: TGTGCCAGCTCACCAGGGAGGGGCGATCAGCCCCAGCATTTT. Translated, it gives CASSPGRGDQPQHF. The chain has TRBV18 and TRBJ1-5; D perhaps matches TRBD1 (5 bases). Germline lookup yields CDR1 KGHSH and CDR2 LQKENI. Trimming took off 2 bases at V and 5 bases at J, with 10 bases between the two ends. CDR3 length equals 14 residues.

There are a few counts of this clone. This chain joins TRBV19 and TRBJ2-6; a possible D gene is TRBD2 (6 bases). From germline, CDR1 is LNHDA and CDR2 SQIVND (reference sequence). V dropped 8 bases and J dropped 3 bases, with 11 bases sitting between them. The CDR3 is 14 residues long. The CDR3 here is CASDRGNGANVLTF. In DNA form, the CDR3 reads TGTGCCAGTGATCGGGGGAATGGGGCCAACGTCCTGACTTTC.

The chain has TRBV27 and TRBJ1-5; possible D gene TRBD1, 6 bases. CDR1 and CDR2 (germline): MNHEY, SMNVEV (reference sequence). Trimming shortened V by 8 bases and J by 6 bases, and 11 bases separated the two germline ends. The CDR3 is 12 residues long. The CDR3 DNA is TGTGCCAGCCGGCAGGGGAGTCAGCCCCAGCATTTT. It is translated as CASRQGSQPQHF.

This chain connects TRBV27 to TRBJ1-4; TRBD1 matches 9 bases. This CDR3 comprises 14 residues. Germline V gene lookup returns CDR1 MNHEY and CDR2 SMNVEV (reference sequence). Trimming at V came to 8 bases and at J to 5 bases, leaving 6 bases not matched to a gene. The CDR3 coding sequence is TGTGCCAGCGGACCCGACAGGGGGAATGAAAAACTGTTTTTT. This codes for CASGPDRGNEKLFF.

The chain carries TRBV21-1 and TRBJ2-1. TRBV21-1 is a pseudogene. The CDR3 is 14 residues long. CDR3 amino acids: CASRAAQICYEQFF. Here the CDR3 DNA reads TGTGCCAGCAGAGCAGCCCAGATTTGTTATGAGCAGTTCTTC.

The CDR3 region is CASSSQETQYF. The CDR3 bases are TGTGCCAGCTCATCGCAAGAGACCCAGTACTTC. This chain uses TRBV18 with TRBJ2-5; D call uncertain. Trimming cost V 5 bases and J 2 bases, with 3 bases left between them. Germline lookup yields CDR1 KGHSH and CDR2 LQKENI. This CDR3 is 11 amino acids long. Drawing the rest from reference TRBV18 and TRBJ2-5, the complete variable domain is NAGVMQNPRHLVRRRGQEARLRCSPMKGHSHVYWYRQLPEEGLKFMVYLQKENIIDESGMPKERFSAEFPKEGPSILRIQQVVRGDSAAYFCASSSQETQYFGPGTRLLVL.

V gene TRBV7-9 combines with J gene TRBJ1-1; the D gene is possibly TRBD1 (6 bases). Germline V gene data show CDR1 as SEHNR and CDR2 as FQNEAQ (reference sequence). Trimming shortened V by 5 bases and J by 4 bases, and 20 bases separated the two germline ends. The CDR3 runs to 16 residues. In nucleotides, the CDR3 is TGTGCCAGCAGCCCCACCAGGTTGGGGGCGCGCACTGAAGCTTTCTTT. Translation gives CASSPTRLGARTEAFF.

The chain employs TRBV12-2 and TRBJ1-1. TRBV12-2 is recorded as a pseudogene. The length of the CDR3 is 16 residues. CDR3 sequence (DNA): TGTGCAAGTCGCTTGGCAGGTGAGGATGGGAACACTGAAGCTTTCTTT. Protein: CASRLAGEDGNTEAFF.

This chain connects TRBV19 to TRBJ2-1, with D perhaps TRBD1 (5 bases). Germline assignment: CDR1 LNHDA and CDR2 SQIVND (reference sequence). This CDR3 has 12 residues. V lost 7 bases and J lost 4, with 8 bases in between. The chain's CDR3 is CASTDSYNEQFF. In DNA, the CDR3 is TGTGCCAGTACCGACAGTTACAATGAGCAGTTCTTC.